This T cell receptor beta chain was captured by sequencing in a study of OX40 agonist ivuxolimab in advanced cancers. Study-level background: Ivuxolimab, an agonist antibody against OX40 (CD134), was given to patients. Three patients, one with hepatocellular carcinoma and two with cutaneous melanoma, responded partially. Study-wide findings and caveats: In the expanded peripheral T cells, antigen specificity was never determined. There were also nonresponders showing low normalized T-cell clonal expansion.

This table comes from immunoSEQ multiplex PCR, and its TCRdb copy is limited to in-frame clones, with some not included. The data show 60,000 to 85,000 clones, with about 89% seen just once and about 0.57% held by the top ten. Concerning this clone itself: Its antigen is not known.

Trimming cost V 9 bases and J 5 bases, with 22 bases left between them. This CDR3 contains 15 residues. Germline V gene lookup returns CDR1 ENHRY and CDR2 SYGVKD. This TCR derives from an adult with an advanced solid tumor such as melanoma, head and neck, liver or kidney cancer. V usage is TRBV10-3 and J usage is TRBJ1-2, with D possibly TRBD1 on 5 matching bases. The material was CD4+ or CD8+ T cells sorted from blood, obtained in a trial of the OX40 agonist ivuxolimab. As DNA, the CDR3 is TGTGCCATGAGTCCCGATCCAGGGATTGGATATGGCTACACCTTC. This codes for CAMSPDPGIGYGYTF.